This entry lists 8 T cell receptor beta chains sequenced from one sample in a study of blood T cell repertoires in COVID-19. Some clones are missing from TCRdb's copy, which holds only in-frame ones; the method was immunoSEQ multiplex PCR. Of 300,000 to 400,000 clones in the sample, approximately 86% are singletons; the top ten hold just over 7%. Sequenced material: peripheral blood. The receptors originated from a woman aged 60-75 years with COVID-19, enrolled during active disease.

This chain uses TRBV11-1 with TRBJ1-3; D gene uncertain. This CDR3 has 15 amino acids. The ends were cut back, 2 bases at V and 2 bases at J, with 10 bases in the middle. Looked up from germline, CDR1 is SGHAT and CDR2 is FQDESV (reference sequence). The CDR3 DNA sequence: TGTGCCAGCAGCTTACAAGCCGGGACTGGAAACACCATATATTTT. Amino acids: CASSLQAGTGNTIYF.

The V gene is TRBV29-1, the J gene TRBJ1-4, with no clear D. The V end lost 5 bases, the J end lost 4 bases, and 8 bases lay between the germline ends. The length of the CDR3 is 12 residues. The germline gives CDR1 SQVTM, CDR2 ANQGSEA. The CDR3 coding sequence is TGCAGCGTTTCACAGCTTAATGAAAAACTGTTTTTT. It specifies CSVSQLNEKLFF. The variable domain in full, with the rest retrieved from reference TRBV29-1 and TRBJ1-4, is SAVISQKPSRDICQRGTSLTIQCQVDSQVTMMFWYRQQPGQSLTLIATANQGSEATYESGFVIDKFPISRPNLTFSTLTVSNMSPEDSSIYLCSVSQLNEKLFFGSGTQLSVL.

This clone was detected once. The chain recombines TRBV5-1 with TRBJ2-5; 7 bases line up with TRBD2. This CDR3 has 15 amino acids. Trimming at V came to 3 bases and at J to 2 bases, leaving 7 bases not matched to a gene. The V gene's germline CDR1 is SGHRS and CDR2 YFSETQ. The CDR3 sequence is CASSSTPLAQETQYF. CDR3 bases: TGCGCCAGCAGCTCCACCCCACTAGCGCAAGAGACCCAGTACTTC.

This chain links TRBV9 with TRBJ2-1; 10 bases match TRBD2. This CDR3 has 20 amino acids. The V gene's germline CDR1 is SGDLS and CDR2 YYNGEE. V lost 0 bases to trimming and J lost 0 bases; unmatched junction nucleotides: 12. The CDR3 reads CASSVATASGGRSSYNEQFF. DNA of the CDR3: TGTGCCAGCAGCGTAGCTACGGCTAGCGGGGGCCGTAGCTCCTACAATGAGCAGTTCTTC.

J is TRBJ1-2 and V is TRBV5-1; no reliable D call. Germline V gives CDR1 SGHRS, CDR2 YFSETQ. The V and J ends lost 3 bases and 1 base respectively, with 10 bases between them. The CDR3 runs 14 residues. CDR3 DNA: TGCGCCAGCAGCTCGATAGGAGGTAACTATGGCTACACCTTC. This gives the protein CASSSIGGNYGYTF.

This clone was picked up one time. The chain recombines TRBV7-3 with TRBJ2-1, with 11 bases identical to TRBD2. The CDR3 contains 17 residues. The trim removed 4 bases at V and 15 bases at J, leaving 20 bases unmatched. Germline V lookup: CDR1 SGHTA, CDR2 FQGTGA. CDR3 region: CASSSRIAGGPPSSSFF. DNA of the CDR3: TGTGCCAGCAGCTCCAGAATAGCGGGGGGGCCCCCGTCTAGTTCGTTCTTC.

The sample holds one count of this clone. The chain is built from TRBV10-3 and TRBJ1-1, with a possible D match to TRBD1 (6 bases). The germline CDR1 and CDR2 sequences are ENHRY and SYGVKD. There are 13 residues in the CDR3. V was clipped by 3 bases and J by 12 bases, with 17 bases between them. CDR3 sequence (DNA): TGTGCCATCAGTGACTTACAGGGAGATAACCCTTTCTTT. This gives the protein CAISDLQGDNPFF.

This clone has a handful of counts. This CDR3 reads CAISETGDRGEQYF. The CDR3, as DNA: TGTGCCATCAGTGAGACGGGGGACAGGGGCGAGCAGTACTTC. The chain couples TRBV10-3 to TRBJ2-7; 10 nucleotides agree with TRBD1. V lost 2 bases and J lost 6; bases outside the gene matches: 4. In germline, CDR1 is ENHRY, CDR2 SYGVKD. CDR3 size: 14 residues.